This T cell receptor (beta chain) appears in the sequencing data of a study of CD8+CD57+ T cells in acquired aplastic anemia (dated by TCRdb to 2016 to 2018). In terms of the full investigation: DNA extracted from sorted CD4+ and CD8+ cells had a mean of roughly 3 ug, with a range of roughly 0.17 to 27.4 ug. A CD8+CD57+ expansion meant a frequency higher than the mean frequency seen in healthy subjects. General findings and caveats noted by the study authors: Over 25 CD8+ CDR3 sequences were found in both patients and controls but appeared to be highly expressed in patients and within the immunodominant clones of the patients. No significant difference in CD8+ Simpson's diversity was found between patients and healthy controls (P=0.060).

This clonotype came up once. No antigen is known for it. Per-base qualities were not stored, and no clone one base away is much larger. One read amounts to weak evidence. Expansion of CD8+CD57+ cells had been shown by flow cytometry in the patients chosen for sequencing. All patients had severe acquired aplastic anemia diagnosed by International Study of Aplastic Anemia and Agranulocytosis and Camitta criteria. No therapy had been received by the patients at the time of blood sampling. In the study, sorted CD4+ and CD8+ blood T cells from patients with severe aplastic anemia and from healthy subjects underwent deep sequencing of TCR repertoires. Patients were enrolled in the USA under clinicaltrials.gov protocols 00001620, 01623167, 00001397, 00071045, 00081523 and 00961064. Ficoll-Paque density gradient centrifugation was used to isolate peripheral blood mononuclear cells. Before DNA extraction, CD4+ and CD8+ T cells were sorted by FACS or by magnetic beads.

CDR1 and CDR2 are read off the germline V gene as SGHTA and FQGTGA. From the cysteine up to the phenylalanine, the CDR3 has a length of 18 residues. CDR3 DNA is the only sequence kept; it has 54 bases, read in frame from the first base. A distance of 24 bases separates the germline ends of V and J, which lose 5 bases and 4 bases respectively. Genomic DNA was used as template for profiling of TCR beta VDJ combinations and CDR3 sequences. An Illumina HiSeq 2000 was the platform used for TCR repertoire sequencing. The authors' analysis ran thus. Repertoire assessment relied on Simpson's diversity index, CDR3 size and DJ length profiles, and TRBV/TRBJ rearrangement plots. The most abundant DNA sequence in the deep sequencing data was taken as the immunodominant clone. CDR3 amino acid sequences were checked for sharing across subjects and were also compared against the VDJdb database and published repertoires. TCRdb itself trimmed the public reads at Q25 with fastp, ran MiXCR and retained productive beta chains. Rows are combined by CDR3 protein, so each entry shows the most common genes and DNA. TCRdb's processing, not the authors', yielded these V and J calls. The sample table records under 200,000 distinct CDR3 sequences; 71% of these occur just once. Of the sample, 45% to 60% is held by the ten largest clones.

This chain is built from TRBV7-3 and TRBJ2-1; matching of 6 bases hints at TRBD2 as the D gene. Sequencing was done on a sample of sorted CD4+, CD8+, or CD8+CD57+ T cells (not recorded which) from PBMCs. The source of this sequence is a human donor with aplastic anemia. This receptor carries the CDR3 CASSAKGAVAGTYNEQFF. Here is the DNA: TGTGCCAGCAGCGCAAAAGGAGCCGTGGCGGGAACTTACAATGAGCAGTTCTTC.